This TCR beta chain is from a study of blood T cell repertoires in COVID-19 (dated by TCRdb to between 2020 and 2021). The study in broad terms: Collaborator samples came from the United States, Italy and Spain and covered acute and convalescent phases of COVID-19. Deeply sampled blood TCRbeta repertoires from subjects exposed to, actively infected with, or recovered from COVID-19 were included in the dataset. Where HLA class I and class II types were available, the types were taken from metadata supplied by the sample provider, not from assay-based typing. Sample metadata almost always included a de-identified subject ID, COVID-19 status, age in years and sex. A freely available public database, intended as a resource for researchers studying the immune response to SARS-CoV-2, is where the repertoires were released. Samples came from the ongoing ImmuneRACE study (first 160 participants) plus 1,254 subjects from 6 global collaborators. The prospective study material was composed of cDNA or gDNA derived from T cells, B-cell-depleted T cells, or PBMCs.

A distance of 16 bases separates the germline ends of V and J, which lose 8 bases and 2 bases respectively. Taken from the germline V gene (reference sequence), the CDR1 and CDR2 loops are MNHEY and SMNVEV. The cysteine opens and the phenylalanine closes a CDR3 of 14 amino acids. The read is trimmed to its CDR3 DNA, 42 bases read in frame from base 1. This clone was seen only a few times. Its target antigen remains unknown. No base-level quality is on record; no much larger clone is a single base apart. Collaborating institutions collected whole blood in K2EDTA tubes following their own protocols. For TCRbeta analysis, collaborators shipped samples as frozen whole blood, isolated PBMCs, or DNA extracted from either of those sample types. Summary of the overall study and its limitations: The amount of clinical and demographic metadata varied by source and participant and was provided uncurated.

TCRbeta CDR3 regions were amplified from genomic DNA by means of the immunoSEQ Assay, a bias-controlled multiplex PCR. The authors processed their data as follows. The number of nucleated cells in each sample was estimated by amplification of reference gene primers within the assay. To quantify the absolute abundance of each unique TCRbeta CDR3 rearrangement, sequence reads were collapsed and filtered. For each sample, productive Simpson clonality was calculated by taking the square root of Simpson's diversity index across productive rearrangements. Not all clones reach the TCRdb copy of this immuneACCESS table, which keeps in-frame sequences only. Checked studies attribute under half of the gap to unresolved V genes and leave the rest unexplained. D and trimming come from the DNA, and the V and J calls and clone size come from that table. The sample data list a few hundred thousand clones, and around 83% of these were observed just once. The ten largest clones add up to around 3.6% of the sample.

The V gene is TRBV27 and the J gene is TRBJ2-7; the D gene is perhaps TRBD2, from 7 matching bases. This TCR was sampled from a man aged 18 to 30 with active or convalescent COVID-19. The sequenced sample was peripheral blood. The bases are TGTGCCAGCTCGTACGACGGGGGGCCCTACGAGCAGTACTTC. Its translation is CASSYDGGPYEQYF.